The present T cell receptor beta chain was sequenced within a study of blood T cell repertoires in COVID-19. Background on the study: The United States, Italy and Spain provided the acute and convalescent COVID-19 samples. PBMCs, B-cell-depleted T cells, or T cells provided the cDNA or gDNA that made up the material.

In the original workflow: Reference gene primer amplification gave nucleated cell count estimates. Repertoires were generated with immunoSEQ multiplex PCR, while TCRdb's copy carries only in-frame clones and drops some. From that table come the V and J calls and clone size; the DNA was used to work out D and trimming. Seen here are roughly 300,000 clones, roughly 85% observed once, and the top ten hold 7.2%. This CDR3 has 13 residues. Per germline, CDR1 SEHNR and CDR2 FQNEAQ (reference sequence). Trimming took 4 bases from V and 6 from J; bases not matched to a gene: 5. V usage is TRBV7-9 and J usage is TRBJ1-2, with 7 bases aligning to TRBD1. The sequenced sample consisted of peripheral blood. The TCR originated in a human donor in a cohort sampled during active COVID-19. CDR3 region: CASSSDREDGYTF. CDR3 sequence (DNA): TGTGCCAGCAGCTCCGACAGGGAGGATGGCTACACCTTC.